These T cell receptor beta chains were read from a single sample in a study of T cells in Graves' hyperthyroidism and ophthalmopathy. From the multiplex PCR reads, TCRdb called clonotypes with MiXCR, one entry per CDR3 protein. Of approximately 300,000 distinct CDR3 sequences in the sample, about 19% are singletons; the top ten hold approximately 37%. What was sequenced was blood. These receptors came from a man aged 50-60 years with Graves' ophthalmopathy. Each CDR3 is given with its conserved first and last residue. Fields, in order: clone size, J gene, CDR3 length, V gene, D gene, CDR3 protein. D genes are given only for firm matches. Clone size is stated in some rows and not others, as once, few, many or a class when expanded.

>few|TRBJ2-7|14|TRBV11-2|.
CASSLGGVVGEQYF
>.|TRBJ2-7|14|TRBV6-2/TRBV6-3|.
CASTLGPMSYEQYF
>.|TRBJ1-5|14|TRBV5-6|.
CASSLVGPNQPQHF
>.|TRBJ1-1|19|TRBV5-1|TRBD1
CASSLAAQGATRRNTEAFF
>many|TRBJ2-7|17|TRBV7-3|TRBD1
CASSLTRRQGNAYEQYF
>.|TRBJ2-7|15|TRBV6-5|.
CASSYSGTPTYEQYF
>few|TRBJ2-5|17|TRBV14|TRBD2
CASSRGGTSGSQETQYF
>many|TRBJ2-7|12|TRBV28|.
CASSFGRDEQYF
>many|TRBJ2-7|15|TRBV3-1|.
CASSQDAGITYEQYF
>few|TRBJ2-7|14|TRBV20-1|TRBD2
CSAYTSARGYEQYF
>.|TRBJ2-6|16|TRBV4-2|.
CASSERTSSGANVLTF
>many|TRBJ1-6|14|TRBV6-1|TRBD1
CASRDGQGAMALHF
>.|TRBJ2-3|14|TRBV9|.
CASSGASYTDTQYF
>.|TRBJ1-5|15|TRBV5-1|.
CAGSEGSGSNQPQHF
>.|TRBJ2-2|17|TRBV19|TRBD2
CASSTWTSSSNTGELFF
>.|TRBJ2-5|15|TRBV9|TRBD1
CASSVRQGFQETQYF
>few|TRBJ2-5|12|TRBV10-3|.
CAISYTVETQYF
>.|TRBJ2-5|13|TRBV15|TRBD2
CATSGPSGETQYF
>.|TRBJ1-2|16|TRBV12-3/TRBV12-4|.
CASRLQTGRVGYGYTF
>few|TRBJ2-7|18|TRBV5-6|TRBD2
CASSPILTSGRAGYEQYF
>.|TRBJ2-3|15|TRBV5-1|.
CASSFPGWPTDTQYF
>.|TRBJ2-2|17|TRBV4-1|.
CASSPLVREWLTGELFF
>.|TRBJ2-5|14|TRBV28|TRBD2
CASSRGGGWETQYF
>few|TRBJ2-1|14|TRBV9|.
CASSAVLIGDEQFF
>many|TRBJ2-1|15|TRBV11-3|.
CASSDDQRSYNEQFF
>few|TRBJ2-1|11|TRBV12-3/TRBV12-4|.
CASSQSGEQFF
>many|TRBJ2-3|14|TRBV7-3|.
CASSQARMGDTQYF
>.|TRBJ2-1|14|TRBV7-3|.
CASSLRTAYNEQFF
>many|TRBJ1-2|15|TRBV11-2|TRBD1
CASSLGRRGPYGYTF
>few|TRBJ2-5|16|TRBV4-1|TRBD2
CASSQEASGRQETQYF
>.|TRBJ1-5|15|TRBV19|.
CASSIGGNPNQPQHF